A selection of T cell receptor beta chains follows, all from one sample in a study of blood T cell repertoires in COVID-19. Data came from immunoSEQ multiplex PCR; TCRdb stores just in-frame clones and leaves some out. The sample contains approximately 290,000 clones, around 89% of which appear only once. Sequenced: peripheral blood. The receptors come from a woman aged 55-69 years with acute or convalescent COVID-19. CDR3s include the opening cysteine and the closing phenylalanine or tryptophan. D genes are given only for firm matches. Size is omitted from some rows. Given values are once, few, many or a class for expanded clones.

clone size	V gene	J gene	D gene	CDR3 DNA	CDR3 protein
-	TRBV15	TRBJ2-7	-	TGTGCCACCAGTACCGGAGGGTCCTACGAGCAGTACTTC	CATSTGGSYEQYF
-	TRBV18	TRBJ1-2	TRBD1	TGTGCCAGCTCAGGACAGGAGGGCTATGGCTACACCTTC	CASSGQEGYGYTF
once	TRBV3-1/TRBV3-2	TRBJ2-4	-	TGTGCCAGCAGCCAGGTAGGAGGGAACATTCAGTACTTC	CASSQVGGNIQYF
-	TRBV5-6	TRBJ1-2	-	TGTGCCAGCAGCTTGAACACCGTATTCTATGGCTACACCTTC	CASSLNTVFYGYTF
-	TRBV5-6	TRBJ1-1	TRBD1	TGTGCCAGCAGCACCCACGGACAGGAGAACACTGAAGCTTTCTTT	CASSTHGQENTEAFF
-	TRBV4-2	TRBJ1-6	-	TGTGCCAGCAGCCAAGAGGGGCAGGGGTATTCACCCCTCCACTTT	CASSQEGQGYSPLHF
-	TRBV24-1	TRBJ2-1	-	TGTGCCACCAGTGATTTACCGAGGGCGGGTGGTGAGCAGTTCTTC	CATSDLPRAGGEQFF
once	TRBV7-9	TRBJ1-4	-	TGTGCCAGCAGCTTACCAGGATCGACTAATGAAAAACTGTTTTTT	CASSLPGSTNEKLFF
-	TRBV7-8	TRBJ1-6	-	TGTGCCAGCAGCTTAAACAGGGTACGGTCACCCCTCCACTTT	CASSLNRVRSPLHF
-	TRBV24-1	TRBJ1-1	TRBD1	TGTGCCACCAGTGATCGGACAGGGGGGAACACTGAAGCTTTCTTT	CATSDRTGGNTEAFF
few	TRBV2	TRBJ2-7	TRBD1	TGTGCCAGTAATCTACGGGACAGGGGCTCTCCTACCTACGAGCAGTACTTC	CASNLRDRGSPTYEQYF
few	TRBV3-1/TRBV3-2	TRBJ1-5	-	TGTGCCAGCAGCGCCACCCGAGGTCAGCCCCAGCATTTT	CASSATRGQPQHF
-	TRBV9	TRBJ2-3	-	TGTGCCAGCAGCGCGTCGAACAGGGTTGAGAATACGCAGTATTTT	CASSASNRVENTQYF
-	TRBV5-1	TRBJ2-1	-	TGCGCCAGCATGAAGCGGAGAAGCTCCTACAATGAGCAGTTCTTC	CASMKRRSSYNEQFF
once	TRBV3-1/TRBV3-2	TRBJ1-5	TRBD1	TGTGCCAGCAGCCTCGGGACAGGGGTCTATCAGCCCCAGCATTTT	CASSLGTGVYQPQHF
-	TRBV4-1	TRBJ1-2	TRBD1	TGCGCCAGCAGCCACCGTGAGATGGACAGGGGCTCTTACACCTTC	CASSHREMDRGSYTF
-	TRBV7-6	TRBJ2-5	-	TGTGCCAGCAGCTTAGCCGGGGAAGGCCAAGAGACCCAGTACTTC	CASSLAGEGQETQYF
-	TRBV5-4	TRBJ1-1	TRBD1	TGTGCCAGCAGCTTGACAGGGACAGGCACTGAAGCTTTCTTT	CASSLTGTGTEAFF
-	TRBV7-9	TRBJ1-2	-	TGTGCCAGCAGCCCACGGTACGGAGGGTCCTTGGAGGGCTACACCTTC	CASSPRYGGSLEGYTF
-	TRBV24-1	TRBJ1-2	TRBD1	TGTGCCACCAGTGATGACAGGGCAGCCTATGGCTACACCTTC	CATSDDRAAYGYTF
-	TRBV29-1	TRBJ2-5	TRBD2	TGCAGCACGGGGGAGGGCCCAGAGACCCAGTACTTC	CSTGEGPETQYF
-	TRBV3-1/TRBV3-2	TRBJ1-1	-	TGTGCCAGCAGCCAAAGTGCGGTTGTCACTGAAGCTTTCTTT	CASSQSAVVTEAFF
few	TRBV27	TRBJ2-1	TRBD2	TGTGCCAGCAGTTCTACTAGCGGGGTTTACAATGAGCAGTTCTTC	CASSSTSGVYNEQFF
-	TRBV11-2	TRBJ2-1	TRBD2	TGTGCCAGCAGCCCCCGCGGAGCGGGAAGGGGTGAGCAGTTCTTC	CASSPRGAGRGEQFF
once	TRBV28	TRBJ2-2	-	TGTGCCAGCAGTTTACTCGGCACCGGGGAGCTGTTTTTT	CASSLLGTGELFF
-	TRBV6-2/TRBV6-3	TRBJ2-7	-	TGTGCCAGCAGCCTTGGCCACAACGAGCAGTACTTC	CASSLGHNEQYF
-	TRBV9	TRBJ2-7	TRBD2	TGTGCCAGCAGCGGCACTAGCGGATCCGGCTACGAGCAGTACTTC	CASSGTSGSGYEQYF
once	TRBV7-9	TRBJ2-3	TRBD2	TGTGCCAGCAGCATAGCGGGGGGGCCTTTTGATGAAGATACGCAGTATTTT	CASSIAGGPFDEDTQYF
once	TRBV7-2	TRBJ2-3	TRBD2	TGTGCCAGCAGCTTAGGCGGGGGTGCGGATACGCAGTATTTT	CASSLGGGADTQYF
once	TRBV24-1	TRBJ2-1	TRBD1	TGTGCCACCAGTTCACAGGGGGCACACAATGAGCAGTTCTTC	CATSSQGAHNEQFF
-	TRBV14	TRBJ1-3	-	TGTGCCAGCGACAACTCTGGAAACACCATATATTTT	CASDNSGNTIYF
-	TRBV6-5	TRBJ2-1	TRBD2	TGTGCCAGCACTCAACGAGCGGGAACTTACAATGAGCAGTTCTTC	CASTQRAGTYNEQFF
once	TRBV5-1	TRBJ1-6	TRBD1	TGCGCCAGCAGCTTGACGTCAGGGGGGTCACCCCTCCACTTT	CASSLTSGGSPLHF
-	TRBV28	TRBJ2-2	-	TGTGCCAGCAGAGTCGAAGGGGCCACCATCGGGGAGCTGTTTTTT	CASRVEGATIGELFF
-	TRBV7-8	TRBJ2-5	TRBD2	TGTGCCAGCAGCGAGACTAGCGGGATGGGGGAGACCCAGTACTTC	CASSETSGMGETQYF
-	TRBV5-1	TRBJ2-1	TRBD2	TGCGCCAGCAGCTTGGCGGCGGGGGGGCCGGATGAGCAGTTCTTC	CASSLAAGGPDEQFF
-	TRBV2	TRBJ2-7	TRBD2	TGTGCCAGCAGACGGACTAGCGGGAGTCACTACGAGCAGTACTTC	CASRRTSGSHYEQYF
-	TRBV12-3/TRBV12-4	TRBJ1-5	-	TGTGCCAGCAGGGAGGCCAGGGGAGAGCCCCAGCATTTT	CASREARGEPQHF
-	TRBV15	TRBJ2-2	TRBD2	TGTGCCACCAGCAGAGATGCGGGAGAGAGGTCCGGGGAGCTGTTTTTT	CATSRDAGERSGELFF
-	TRBV6-6	TRBJ2-1	-	TGTGCCAGCAGTCCAGACTTGGGCTCCTACAATGAGCAGTTCTTC	CASSPDLGSYNEQFF
-	TRBV28	TRBJ1-5	TRBD1	TGTGCCAGCAGATCCCTAACTACAGGGGGCGACCAGCCCCAGCATTTT	CASRSLTTGGDQPQHF
-	TRBV10-3	TRBJ2-7	TRBD1	TGTGCCATCAGGGATAAAGTACAGGGGGGAAGTGGGGAGCAGTACTTC	CAIRDKVQGGSGEQYF
few	TRBV9	TRBJ2-5	TRBD1	TGTGCCAGCAGCGTAGACAGGGGGCGAGAGACCCAGTACTTC	CASSVDRGRETQYF
-	TRBV9	TRBJ1-6	TRBD1	TGTGCCAGCAGCGTAGGGGGACAGGGGAATTCACCCCTCCACTTT	CASSVGGQGNSPLHF
-	TRBV6-5	TRBJ1-1	-	TGTGCCAGCAGGCGACAGAGAAAAGCTTTCTTT	CASRRQRKAFF
-	TRBV6-2/TRBV6-3	TRBJ1-5	TRBD1	TGTGCCAGCAGTTCCGGACAGGGAGTGCAGCGCAATCAGCCCCAGCATTTT	CASSSGQGVQRNQPQHF
-	TRBV6-5	TRBJ2-7	TRBD2	TGTGCCAGCAGTTACTTCGGGACTAGAACTTACGAGCAGTACTTC	CASSYFGTRTYEQYF
-	TRBV7-2	TRBJ1-4	-	TGTGCCAGCAGCTTAACGACAGCAACTAATGAAAAACTGTTTTTT	CASSLTTATNEKLFF
-	TRBV7-2	TRBJ2-2	-	TGTGCCAGCAGCTTTACTAGCCACAACACCGGGGAGCTGTTTTTT	CASSFTSHNTGELFF
-	TRBV7-2	TRBJ1-4	TRBD1	TGTGCCAGCAGCTTAGGGGACAGGGAAGCTGAAAAACTGTTTTTT	CASSLGDREAEKLFF
-	TRBV6-4	TRBJ1-2	-	TGTGCCAGCAGTCCAGGGTTTGACTATGGCTACACCTTC	CASSPGFDYGYTF
-	TRBV12-3/TRBV12-4	TRBJ1-2	-	TGTGCCAGCAGCCACAGAGATGGCTACACCTTC	CASSHRDGYTF
-	TRBV25-1	TRBJ2-1	-	TGTGCCAGCAGTGAATATCACAGGTCGTTGAGTGAGCAGTTCTTC	CASSEYHRSLSEQFF
-	TRBV16	TRBJ2-6	-	TGTGCCAGCAGCGAGCTTTGGGCCAACGTCCTGACTTTC	CASSELWANVLTF
-	TRBV28	TRBJ1-1	TRBD1	TGTGCCACCCGTTGGACAGGGGCCACTGAAGCTTTCTTT	CATRWTGATEAFF
-	TRBV28	TRBJ1-2	TRBD1	TGTGCCAGCCGGGCGGGACAGGGCCCGGGCTACACCTTC	CASRAGQGPGYTF
few	TRBV4-3	TRBJ1-1	-	TGCGCCAGCAGCTTCCGACAGAACACTGAAGCTTTCTTT	CASSFRQNTEAFF
-	TRBV6-5	TRBJ2-7	-	TGTGCCAGCTCGAGACAGGCCTCCTACGAGCAGTACTTC	CASSRQASYEQYF